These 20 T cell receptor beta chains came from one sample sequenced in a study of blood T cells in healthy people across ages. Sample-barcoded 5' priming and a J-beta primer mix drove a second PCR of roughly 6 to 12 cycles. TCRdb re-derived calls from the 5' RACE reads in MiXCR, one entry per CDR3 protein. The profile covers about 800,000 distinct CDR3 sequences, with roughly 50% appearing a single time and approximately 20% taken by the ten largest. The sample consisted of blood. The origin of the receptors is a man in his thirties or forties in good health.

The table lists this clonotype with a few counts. In DNA, the CDR3 is TGTGCCAGCAGCCCCAACGGGAAAGAGACCCAGTACTTC. This encodes CASSPNGKETQYF. This chain links TRBV6-2 or TRBV6-3 with TRBJ2-5, with D maybe TRBD2 (5 bases). V was cut by 6 bases and J by 3 bases, with 11 bases left in between. The CDR3 contains 13 residues. The germline gives CDR1 MNHEY, CDR2 SVGEGT.

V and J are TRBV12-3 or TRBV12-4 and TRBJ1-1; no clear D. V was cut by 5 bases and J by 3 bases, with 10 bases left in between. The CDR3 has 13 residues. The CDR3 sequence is CASSLKRDTEAFF. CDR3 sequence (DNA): TGTGCCAGCAGTCTAAAGAGGGACACTGAAGCTTTCTTT.

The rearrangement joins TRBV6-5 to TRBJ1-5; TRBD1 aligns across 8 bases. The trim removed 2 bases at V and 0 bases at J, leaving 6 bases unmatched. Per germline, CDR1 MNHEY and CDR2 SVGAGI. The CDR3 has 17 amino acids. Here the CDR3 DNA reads TGTGCCAGCAGTTACCCTCCGGGACAGGTTAGCAATCAGCCCCAGCATTTT. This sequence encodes CASSYPPGQVSNQPQHF.

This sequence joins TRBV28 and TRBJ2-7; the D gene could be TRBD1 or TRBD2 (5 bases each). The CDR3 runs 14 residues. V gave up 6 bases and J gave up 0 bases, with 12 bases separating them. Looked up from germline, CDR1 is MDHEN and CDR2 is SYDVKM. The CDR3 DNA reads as TGTGCCAGCAGGCCGGGACGGAGCTCCTACGAGCAGTACTTC. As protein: CASRPGRSSYEQYF.

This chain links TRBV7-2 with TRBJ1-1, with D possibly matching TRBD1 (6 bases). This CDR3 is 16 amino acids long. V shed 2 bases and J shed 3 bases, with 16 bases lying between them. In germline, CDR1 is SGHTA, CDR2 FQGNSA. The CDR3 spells CASSLTRGGRDTEAFF. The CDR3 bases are TGTGCCAGCAGCTTAACCAGGGGAGGGAGGGACACTGAAGCTTTCTTT.

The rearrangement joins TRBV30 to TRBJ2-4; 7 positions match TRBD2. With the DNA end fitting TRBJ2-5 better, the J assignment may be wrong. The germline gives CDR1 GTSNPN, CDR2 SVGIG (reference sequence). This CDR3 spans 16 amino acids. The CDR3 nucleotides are TGTGCCTGGAGTGTAACAGCGGGGAGGTACGAAGGGACCCAGTACTTC. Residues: CAWSVTAGRYEGTQYF.

The CDR3, as DNA: TGTGCCAGCAGTGCCTCCGCCTACGAGCAGTACTTC. Amino acid sequence: CASSASAYEQYF. V is TRBV2 and J is TRBJ2-4; no clear D gene. The DNA end lines up better with TRBJ2-7; the J call may be wrong. CDR1 and CDR2 from the germline V gene are SNHLY and FYNNEI. The length of the CDR3 is 12 residues.

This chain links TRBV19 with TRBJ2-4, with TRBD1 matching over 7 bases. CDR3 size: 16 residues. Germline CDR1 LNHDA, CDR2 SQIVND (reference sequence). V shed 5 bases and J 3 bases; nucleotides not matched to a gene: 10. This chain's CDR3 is CASSRPRGLDKNIQYF. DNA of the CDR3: TGTGCCAGTAGTCGTCCGAGGGGGCTTGACAAAAACATTCAGTACTTC.

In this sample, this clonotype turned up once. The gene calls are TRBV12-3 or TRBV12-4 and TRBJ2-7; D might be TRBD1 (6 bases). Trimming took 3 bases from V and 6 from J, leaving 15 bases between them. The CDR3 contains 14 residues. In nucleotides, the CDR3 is TGTGCCAGCAGTTTTGGGGGACACGTCTGCGAGCAGTACTTC. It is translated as CASSFGGHVCEQYF.

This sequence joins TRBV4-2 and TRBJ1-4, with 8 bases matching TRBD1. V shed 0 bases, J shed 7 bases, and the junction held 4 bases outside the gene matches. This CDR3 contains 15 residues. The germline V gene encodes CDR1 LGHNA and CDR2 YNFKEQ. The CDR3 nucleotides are TGTGCCAGCAGCCAAGAACGACAGGGGTTTGAAAAACTGTTTTTT. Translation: CASSQERQGFEKLFF.

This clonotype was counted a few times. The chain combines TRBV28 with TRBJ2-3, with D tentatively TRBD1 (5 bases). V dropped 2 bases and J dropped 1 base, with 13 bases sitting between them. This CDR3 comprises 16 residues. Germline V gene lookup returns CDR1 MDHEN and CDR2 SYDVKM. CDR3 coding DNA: TGTGCCAGCAGTTTAAGTGCGACAGAACGCACAGATACGCAGTATTTT. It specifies CASSLSATERTDTQYF.

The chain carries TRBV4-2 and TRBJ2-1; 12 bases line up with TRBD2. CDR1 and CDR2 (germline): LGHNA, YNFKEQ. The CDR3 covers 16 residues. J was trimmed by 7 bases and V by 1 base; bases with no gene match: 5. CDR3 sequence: CASSQGGLAGENEQFF. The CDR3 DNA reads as TGTGCCAGCAGCCAAGGGGGACTAGCGGGTGAAAATGAGCAGTTCTTC.

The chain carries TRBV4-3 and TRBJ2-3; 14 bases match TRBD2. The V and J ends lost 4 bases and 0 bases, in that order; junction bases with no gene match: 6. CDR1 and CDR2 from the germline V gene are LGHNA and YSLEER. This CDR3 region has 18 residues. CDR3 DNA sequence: TGCGCCAGCAGCCGCGGGACTAGCGGGAGAGCTAGCACAGATACGCAGTATTTT. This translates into CASSRGTSGRASTDTQYF.

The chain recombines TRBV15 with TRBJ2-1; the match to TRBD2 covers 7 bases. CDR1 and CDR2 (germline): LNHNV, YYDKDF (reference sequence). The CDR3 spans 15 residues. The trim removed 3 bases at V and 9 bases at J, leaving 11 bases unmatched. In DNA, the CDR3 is TGTGCCACCAGCAGGCGGGGGAGCGGGGAGGGTGAGCAGTTCTTC. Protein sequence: CATSRRGSGEGEQFF.

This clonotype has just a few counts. The CDR3 DNA reads as TGTGCCAGCAGACGAGACATAAACACTGAAGCTTTCTTT. This codes for CASRRDINTEAFF. The rearrangement uses TRBV6-2 or TRBV6-3 and TRBJ1-1, with unresolved D. CDR3 length: 13 residues. Germline V gives CDR1 MNHEY, CDR2 SVGEGT. The ends were cut back, 6 bases at V and 2 bases at J, with 10 bases in the middle.

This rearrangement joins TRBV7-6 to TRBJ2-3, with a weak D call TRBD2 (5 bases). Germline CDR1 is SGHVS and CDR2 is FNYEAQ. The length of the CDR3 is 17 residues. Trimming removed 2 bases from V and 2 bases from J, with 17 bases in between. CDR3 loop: CASSLSFRGGDTDTQYF. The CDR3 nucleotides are TGTGCCAGCAGCTTATCATTTCGCGGAGGAGACACAGATACGCAGTATTTT.

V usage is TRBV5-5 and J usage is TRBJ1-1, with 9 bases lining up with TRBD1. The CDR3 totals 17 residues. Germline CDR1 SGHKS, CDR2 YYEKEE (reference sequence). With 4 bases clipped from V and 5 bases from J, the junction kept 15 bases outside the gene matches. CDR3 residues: CASSGRDRDRRGTEAFF. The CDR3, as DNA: TGTGCCAGCAGCGGCCGGGACAGGGATCGTAGGGGTACTGAAGCTTTCTTT.

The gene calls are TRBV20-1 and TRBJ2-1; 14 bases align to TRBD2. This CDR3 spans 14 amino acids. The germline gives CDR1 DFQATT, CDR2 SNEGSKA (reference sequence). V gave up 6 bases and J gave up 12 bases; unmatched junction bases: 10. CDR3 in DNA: TGCAGTGCCCTGACTAGCGGGGGGGACAAAACGCAGTTCTTC. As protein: CSALTSGGDKTQFF.

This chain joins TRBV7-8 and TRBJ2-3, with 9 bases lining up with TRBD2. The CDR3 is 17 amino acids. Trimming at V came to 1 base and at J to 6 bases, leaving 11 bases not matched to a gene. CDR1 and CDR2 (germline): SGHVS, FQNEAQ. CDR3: CASSLGRGAGGPDTQYF. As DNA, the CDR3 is TGTGCCAGCAGCTTAGGTCGGGGGGCGGGAGGGCCTGATACGCAGTATTTT.

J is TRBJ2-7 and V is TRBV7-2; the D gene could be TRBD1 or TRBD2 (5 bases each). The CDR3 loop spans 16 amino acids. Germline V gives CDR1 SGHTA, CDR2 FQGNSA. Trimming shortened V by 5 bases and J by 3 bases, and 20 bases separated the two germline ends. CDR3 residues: CASSPPGARWNYEQYF. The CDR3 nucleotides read TGTGCCAGCAGCCCCCCCGGGGCACGCTGGAACTACGAGCAGTACTTC.